Described below is a single T cell receptor (beta chain) sequence and its context. Its cognate antigen is unknown. Time point in this sample: persistent/refractory GD, antithyroid drugs over 5 years with positive TRAb. From RNA extracted from PBMCs, the TCR library was made. Staff drew about 8.2 milliliters of peripheral blood into EDTA tubes. The data derive from a study of regulatory T cells in long-lasting Graves disease. The study, taken as a whole, reports: Peripheral blood, not thyroid tissue, was the sole material studied. TRBV28, TRBJ1-2 and TRBJ2-5 emerged as the favored segments in persistent disease. Persistent Graves' cases showed lower TCR diversity than newly diagnosed cases.

The germline CDR1 and CDR2 sequences are MNHNS and SASEGT. V was cut by 7 bases and J by 5 bases, with 8 bases left in between. There are 11 residues in the CDR3. According to the study, TCR beta libraries were built with iRepertoire HTBI primers and CDR3-region Arm-PCR. TCRdb reprocessed the multiplex PCR reads with MiXCR, giving one entry per CDR3 protein. Found here are over 650,000 distinct CDR3 sequences, approximately 29% of them singletons; the top ten hold 40% to 50%. The sequence was collected from a female donor with Graves disease. The material was peripheral blood mononuclear cells (PBMCs), obtained when the disease was refractory, from a patient treated with antithyroid drugs. The chain uses TRBV6-1 and TRBJ1-1, with D possibly TRBD1 on 5 matching bases. The CDR3 sequence is CASIRETEAFF. CDR3 DNA: TGTGCCAGCATCAGGGAAACTGAAGCTTTCTTT.